What follows describes a single TCR beta chain. No cognate antigen has been identified for it. There are no base qualities to consult, and no much larger clone falls within one base. The method behind the library was multiplex PCR. The reads were generated on an Illumina HiSeq 4000. To build TCR beta libraries, CDR3 regions were amplified by Arm-PCR using iRepertoire HTBI primers. PCR products were gel purified before sequencing. As for the authors' bioinformatics: A total of roughly 58 TRBV and some 13 TRBJ segments were identified across samples and were used for gene usage analysis of CDR3 amino acid clonotypes. Filtered high-quality paired reads were merged into contigs using COPE and FqMerger. BLAST was used to align contigs to the IMGT TRBV, TRBD and TRBJ reference genes, and CDR3 was defined following IMGT. Clonotypes above 0.1% frequency were classified as highly expanded clones. Shannon entropy served as the measure of repertoire diversity, while the Gini coefficient captured V-J evenness. Clonotypes shared by more than one individual were considered public. TCRdb applied fastp at Q25 and MiXCR to the public reads, then kept only in-frame beta chains. Entries that share a CDR3 protein sequence are merged under the most common genes and DNA. It is TCRdb's table, rather than the study itself, that gives the V and J calls and clone size. The sample contains approximately 400,000 distinct CDR3 sequences, roughly 15% of them found a single time. The ten biggest clones cover about 7.6% of the sample.

This sample is part of a study of regulatory T cells in long-lasting Graves disease (dated by TCRdb to the early 2020s). Study-level background: In the newly diagnosed Graves' disease group, patients had been taking antithyroid drugs for less than 3 months. Peripheral blood TCR sequencing and RNA sequencing compared persistent Graves' disease patients with newly diagnosed Graves' disease patients. The study was registered as a clinical trial and conducted in China. A total of roughly 35 samples were covered by TCR sequencing, comprising approximately 13 persistent and around 20 newly diagnosed Graves' disease patients.

The CDR3 runs 15 amino acids, cysteine and phenylalanine included. The sequence is cut down to CDR3 DNA, 45 bases in frame from base 1. Ends trimmed: V by 10 bases, J by 1 base; bases unmatched to a gene: 12. What the work shows at the level of the full study, not this receptor alone: The authors noted that the small sample size was a limitation that may lower accuracy. Only peripheral blood was studied, because thyroid tissue, the primary lesion, was inaccessible. TRBV28, TRBJ1-2 and TRBJ2-5 were preferentially used in persistent disease, while TRBV20-1 and TRBJ2-1 were favored in newly diagnosed disease. A larger number of public clonotypes was shared among persistent patients (approximately 3,000) than among newly diagnosed patients (approximately 1,000). Persistent Graves' disease patients showed lower TCR Shannon entropy and fewer highly expanded clones than newly diagnosed patients, suggesting clonal expansion. Sequencing and analysis were restricted to the TCR beta chain.

The meaning of the sample's time point label: newly diagnosed GD, antithyroid drugs for less than 3 months. RNA was extracted from PBMCs in TRIzol for both TCR sequencing and RNA sequencing. Graves' disease was diagnosed according to American Thyroid Association guidelines. The patients came from an endocrinology department in Xi'an, China. Each patient gave approximately 10 milliliters of peripheral blood, collected in an EDTA anticoagulant tube. PBMCs were isolated by Ficoll Paque Plus density gradient separation without further T cell sorting. An Agilent 2100 Bioanalyzer and agarose gel were used to check RNA quality, and a NanoDrop 2000 was used to measure RNA concentration. These data were likewise used in another study, on T cells in Graves' hyperthyroidism and ophthalmopathy. The other study reports the following: Stable Graves' hyperthyroidism was defined as the absence of progression to ophthalmopathy over 18 months of follow-up. The hyperthyroidism patients were between 18 and 65 years old and newly diagnosed, with a disease duration of less than 2 months. The study excluded patients with uncontrolled infections, other autoimmune diseases, pregnancy or lactation. Diagnoses were based on clinical symptoms, serum thyroxine and TRAb, thyroid ultrasound and orbital computed tomography. For the first round of RT-PCR on the TCR CDR3, the HTBI primer set was used together with the Qiagen OneStep RT-PCR kit. Most expanded thyroid clonotypes (frequency above 0.001) were also detected in blood, suggesting blood repertoires may reflect thyroid immune responses. In cross-validation, a model built on a 13 V-J signature told ophthalmopathy apart from stable hyperthyroidism with approximately 90% sensitivity and around 81% specificity, and in testing the same model reached 80%/75%. In validation, the model predicted progression to ophthalmopathy with 55% to 71% sensitivity and about 72% specificity, a median of 6.5 months before onset. TCR V-J signatures able to tell the groups apart were searched for in a discovery cohort of 100 or so patients, of whom over 40 had Graves' ophthalmopathy and under 65 had stable Graves' hyperthyroidism. Prospective prediction of ophthalmopathy was tested in an independent validation cohort consisting of 18 to 20 hyperthyroidism patients and some 16 patients who later progressed to ophthalmopathy. For training and testing, the 100 patients in the discovery cohort were randomly divided in a 7:3 ratio. Thyroid tissue and blood T-cell repertoires from roughly six Graves' hyperthyroidism patients were also compared in the study. After sampling, hyperthyroidism patients received methimazole starting at 30 mg daily, and ophthalmopathy patients received high-dose intravenous methylprednisolone. Libraries were constructed in a second round of multiplex PCR, after which size selection and purification were performed. The libraries were sequenced on an Illumina HiSeq2000 using paired-end 100 bp reads. SOAPnuke was used to process the raw data, throwing out any read that contained adapters or uncalled bases, had a mean Phred below 15, or lacked an exact constant-primer or identifier match. COPE v1.2.5 was used to merge high-quality paired reads, and clonotypes were defined as unique nucleotide sequences. Clonotypes were aligned to IMGT TRBV, TRBD and TRBJ reference segments using MiTCR v1.1. Only V-J combinations with frequency above 0.0001, covering roughly 99% of repertoires, were analysed. The TCS score was defined as the ratio of F50 (clonal expansion) to E x V (chaos), calculated using BLOSUM62-based TCRdist between CDR3 peptides within each V-J. Welch's t-statistics and random forest reduced roughly 500 V-J features to around 14, which were used in a naive Bayes classifier (R e1071). No statistical method was used to set the sample size in advance, and investigators knew the group allocation. TCR Vbeta CDR3 sequencing of some 140 peripheral blood samples (roughly 43 ophthalmopathy, roughly 72 hyperthyroidism and roughly 17 progressor patients) is reported in the paper.

This sample comprised peripheral blood mononuclear cells (PBMCs), obtained at new diagnosis, from a patient treated with antithyroid drugs. Here the chain combines TRBV12-3 or TRBV12-4 and TRBJ2-7, and 8 junctional nucleotides match TRBD2. This TCR was sampled from a woman between 40 and 50 years old with Graves disease. Donor details come from another sample of the same person, matched by shared clones. The sequenced DNA: TGTGCCAACACCTCACTAGCGGAGTTTTCCTACGAGCAGTACTTC. It specifies CANTSLAEFSYEQYF.